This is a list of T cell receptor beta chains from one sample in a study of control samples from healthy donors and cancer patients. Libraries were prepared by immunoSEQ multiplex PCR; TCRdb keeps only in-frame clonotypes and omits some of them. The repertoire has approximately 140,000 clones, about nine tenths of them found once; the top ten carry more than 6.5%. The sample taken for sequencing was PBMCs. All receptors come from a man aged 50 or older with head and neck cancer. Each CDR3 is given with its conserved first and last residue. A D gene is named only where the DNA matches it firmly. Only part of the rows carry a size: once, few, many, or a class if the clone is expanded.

CDR3aa: CSSLETMTQYF
CDR3nt: TGCAGTTCCCTGGAGACCATGACCCAGTACTTC
abundance: -
j_gene: TRBJ2-5
v_gene: TRBV20-1
d_gene: -

CDR3aa: CASSGDTGELFF
CDR3nt: TGCGCCAGCAGTGGGGACACCGGGGAGCTGTTTTTT
abundance: -
j_gene: TRBJ2-2
v_gene: TRBV10-2
d_gene: -

CDR3aa: CSVKTGGWNTEAFF
CDR3nt: TGCAGCGTGAAAACAGGGGGCTGGAACACTGAAGCTTTCTTT
abundance: -
j_gene: TRBJ1-1
v_gene: TRBV29-1
d_gene: TRBD1

CDR3aa: CAIGGSSYNEQFF
CDR3nt: TGTGCCATCGGGGGGAGCTCCTACAATGAGCAGTTCTTC
abundance: -
j_gene: TRBJ2-1
v_gene: TRBV10-3
d_gene: -

CDR3aa: CATRGLAGTGELFF
CDR3nt: TGTGCCACCAGGGGATTAGCAGGGACCGGGGAGCTGTTTTTT
abundance: -
j_gene: TRBJ2-2
v_gene: TRBV24-1
d_gene: -

CDR3aa: CASTEGGTGEGYGYTF
CDR3nt: TGCGCCAGCACGGAGGGAGGGACAGGAGAAGGCTATGGCTACACCTTC
abundance: -
j_gene: TRBJ1-2
v_gene: TRBV5-1
d_gene: TRBD1

CDR3aa: CASSPDYQVDNEQFF
CDR3nt: TGCGCCAGCAGCCCGGACTACCAGGTTGACAATGAGCAGTTCTTC
abundance: -
j_gene: TRBJ2-1
v_gene: TRBV5-1
d_gene: -

CDR3aa: CASSPGTENYGYTF
CDR3nt: TGTGCCAGCAGTCCCGGGACGGAGAACTATGGCTACACCTTC
abundance: -
j_gene: TRBJ1-2
v_gene: TRBV2
d_gene: -

CDR3aa: CASRLQGRDGELFF
CDR3nt: TGTGCCAGCAGGTTACAGGGAAGGGACGGGGAGCTGTTTTTT
abundance: -
j_gene: TRBJ2-2
v_gene: TRBV9
d_gene: -

CDR3aa: CAWSLPRTGLYF
CDR3nt: TGTGCCTGGAGCCTGCCGCGGACAGGGTTGTACTTC
abundance: -
j_gene: TRBJ2-7
v_gene: TRBV30
d_gene: TRBD1

CDR3aa: CASSLRLAGGIEQFF
CDR3nt: TGTGCCAGCAGCTTGAGACTAGCGGGGGGAATTGAGCAGTTCTTC
abundance: few
j_gene: TRBJ2-1
v_gene: TRBV5-4
d_gene: TRBD2

CDR3aa: CASSYGGDSYEQYF
CDR3nt: TGTGCCAGCAGTTATGGCGGGGACTCCTACGAGCAGTACTTC
abundance: -
j_gene: TRBJ2-7
v_gene: TRBV6-5
d_gene: -

CDR3aa: CASSPRLAGGNEQFF
CDR3nt: TGTGCCAGCAGCCCCCGACTAGCGGGAGGCAATGAGCAGTTCTTC
abundance: -
j_gene: TRBJ2-1
v_gene: TRBV7-2
d_gene: TRBD2

CDR3aa: CASSWRLAGVTTGELFF
CDR3nt: TGTGCCAGCAGCTGGCGCCTAGCGGGGGTTACCACCGGGGAGCTGTTTTTT
abundance: once
j_gene: TRBJ2-2
v_gene: TRBV13
d_gene: TRBD2

CDR3aa: CASSFQAEAFF
CDR3nt: TGTGCCAGCAGTTTTCAGGCTGAAGCTTTCTTT
abundance: -
j_gene: TRBJ1-1
v_gene: TRBV28
d_gene: -

CDR3aa: CASSMTGEETQYF
CDR3nt: TGCGCCAGCAGTATGACAGGGGAGGAGACCCAGTACTTC
abundance: -
j_gene: TRBJ2-5
v_gene: TRBV10-1
d_gene: TRBD1

CDR3aa: CASSFPSGLAGAANTGELFF
CDR3nt: TGTGCCAGCAGCTTCCCCTCGGGACTAGCGGGGGCCGCGAACACCGGGGAGCTGTTTTTT
abundance: -
j_gene: TRBJ2-2
v_gene: TRBV9
d_gene: TRBD2

CDR3aa: CASSPGRGMGNTIYF
CDR3nt: TGTGCCAGCAGCCCCGGTCGGGGGATGGGAAACACCATATATTTT
abundance: -
j_gene: TRBJ1-3
v_gene: TRBV7-6
d_gene: -

CDR3aa: CASTGRSNTGELFF
CDR3nt: TGTGCCAGCACCGGCAGGTCGAACACCGGGGAGCTGTTTTTT
abundance: -
j_gene: TRBJ2-2
v_gene: TRBV6-5
d_gene: -

CDR3aa: CASSLTGPYEQYF
CDR3nt: TGTGCCAGCAGTCTTACAGGGCCCTACGAGCAGTACTTC
abundance: -
j_gene: TRBJ2-7
v_gene: TRBV28
d_gene: -

CDR3aa: CASSMWGSESGANVLTF
CDR3nt: TGTGCCAGTAGTATGTGGGGGAGTGAATCTGGGGCCAACGTCCTGACTTTC
abundance: -
j_gene: TRBJ2-6
v_gene: TRBV19
d_gene: -

CDR3aa: CASSPNSYEQYF
CDR3nt: TGTGCCAGCAGTCCCAACTCCTACGAGCAGTACTTC
abundance: -
j_gene: TRBJ2-7
v_gene: TRBV27
d_gene: -

CDR3aa: CASSVREGSYEQYF
CDR3nt: TGTGCCAGCAGTGTACGAGAAGGATCCTACGAGCAGTACTTC
abundance: -
j_gene: TRBJ2-7
v_gene: TRBV2
d_gene: -

CDR3aa: CASSKTESKQYF
CDR3nt: TGTGCCAGCAGCAAAACTGAATCCAAGCAGTACTTC
abundance: -
j_gene: TRBJ2-7
v_gene: TRBV21-1
d_gene: -

CDR3aa: CASSQEFTGNTIYF
CDR3nt: TGTGCCAGCAGCCAAGAATTTACTGGAAACACCATATATTTT
abundance: -
j_gene: TRBJ1-3
v_gene: TRBV3-1/TRBV3-2
d_gene: -

CDR3aa: CASSLEATAPNTEAFF
CDR3nt: TGTGCCAGCAGTTTAGAGGCGACAGCACCGAACACTGAAGCTTTCTTT
abundance: -
j_gene: TRBJ1-1
v_gene: TRBV27
d_gene: -

CDR3aa: CASAPRDTGVTIYF
CDR3nt: TGTGCCAGCGCCCCCCGGGACACAGGGGTCACCATATATTTT
abundance: -
j_gene: TRBJ1-3
v_gene: TRBV3-1/TRBV3-2
d_gene: TRBD1

CDR3aa: CASSLGQGGIDTQYF
CDR3nt: TGCGCCAGCAGCTTGGGACAGGGAGGGATAGATACGCAGTATTTT
abundance: -
j_gene: TRBJ2-3
v_gene: TRBV5-1
d_gene: -

CDR3aa: CASSLQRNTEAFF
CDR3nt: TGTGCCAGCAGCTTACAGAGGAACACTGAAGCTTTCTTT
abundance: few
j_gene: TRBJ1-1
v_gene: TRBV11-2
d_gene: -

CDR3aa: CASTPSGGVYGYTF
CDR3nt: TGTGCCAGCACCCCCAGTGGCGGGGTCTATGGCTACACCTTC
abundance: -
j_gene: TRBJ1-2
v_gene: TRBV3-1/TRBV3-2
d_gene: -

CDR3aa: CSVEERWGDTEAFF
CDR3nt: TGCAGCGTTGAAGAACGCTGGGGAGACACTGAAGCTTTCTTT
abundance: -
j_gene: TRBJ1-1
v_gene: TRBV29-1
d_gene: -

CDR3aa: CASSFPGAEAFF
CDR3nt: TGTGCCAGCAGTTTCCCGGGGGCTGAAGCTTTCTTT
abundance: once
j_gene: TRBJ1-1
v_gene: TRBV6-5
d_gene: -

CDR3aa: CASSVGVFSEAFF
CDR3nt: TGTGCCAGCAGCGTAGGGGTCTTTTCAGAAGCTTTCTTT
abundance: -
j_gene: TRBJ1-1
v_gene: TRBV9
d_gene: -

CDR3aa: CASSDQGGYGYTF
CDR3nt: TGTGCCAGCAGTGACCAGGGGGGCTATGGCTACACCTTC
abundance: -
j_gene: TRBJ1-2
v_gene: TRBV6-1
d_gene: TRBD1

CDR3aa: CASSQMYLSGPGELFF
CDR3nt: TGTGCCAGCAGCCAAATGTACCTCTCGGGGCCCGGGGAGCTGTTTTTT
abundance: -
j_gene: TRBJ2-2
v_gene: TRBV5-4
d_gene: -

CDR3aa: CASSLSQGANEKLFF
CDR3nt: TGTGCCAGCAGCTTAAGTCAAGGGGCGAATGAAAAACTGTTTTTT
abundance: -
j_gene: TRBJ1-4
v_gene: TRBV7-9
d_gene: -

CDR3aa: CASNDGTMNTEAFF
CDR3nt: TGTGCCAGCAACGACGGGACAATGAACACTGAAGCTTTCTTT
abundance: -
j_gene: TRBJ1-1
v_gene: TRBV5-8
d_gene: -

CDR3aa: CASSLVVRVSDEQYF
CDR3nt: TGTGCCAGCAGCTTGGTAGTCAGGGTGAGCGACGAGCAGTACTTC
abundance: -
j_gene: TRBJ2-7
v_gene: TRBV5-8
d_gene: -

CDR3aa: CASSGQTETQYF
CDR3nt: TGTGCCAGCAGCGGACAGACGGAGACCCAGTACTTC
abundance: -
j_gene: TRBJ2-5
v_gene: TRBV9
d_gene: -

CDR3aa: CACKDGTANSYEQYF
CDR3nt: TGTGCCTGCAAAGACGGGACAGCGAACTCCTACGAGCAGTACTTC
abundance: -
j_gene: TRBJ2-7
v_gene: TRBV19
d_gene: TRBD1

CDR3aa: CASSLTPGQLIATNEKLFF
CDR3nt: TGTGCCAGCAGCTTAACGCCGGGACAGCTAATTGCAACTAATGAAAAACTGTTTTTT
abundance: -
j_gene: TRBJ1-4
v_gene: TRBV7-9
d_gene: TRBD1

CDR3aa: CASNQEVVEPQHF
CDR3nt: TGTGCCAGCAATCAAGAGGTTGTGGAGCCCCAGCATTTT
abundance: -
j_gene: TRBJ1-5
v_gene: TRBV2
d_gene: -

CDR3aa: CASSPSLAAPPNEQFF
CDR3nt: TGTGCCAGCAGTCCCTCTTTAGCCGCCCCCCCCAATGAGCAGTTCTTC
abundance: once
j_gene: TRBJ2-1
v_gene: TRBV28
d_gene: -

CDR3aa: CASSPFDGDQPQHF
CDR3nt: TGTGCCAGCAGTCCCTTCGACGGTGATCAGCCCCAGCATTTT
abundance: -
j_gene: TRBJ1-5
v_gene: TRBV27
d_gene: -

CDR3aa: CASSVGGDTEAFF
CDR3nt: TGTGCCAGCAGCGTAGGAGGGGACACTGAAGCTTTCTTT
abundance: -
j_gene: TRBJ1-1
v_gene: TRBV9
d_gene: -

CDR3aa: CASSMGQDFTDTQYF
CDR3nt: TGTGCCAGCAGTATGGGACAGGACTTCACAGATACGCAGTATTTT
abundance: -
j_gene: TRBJ2-3
v_gene: TRBV27
d_gene: TRBD1